The 27 T cell receptor beta chains presented below share a single source sample, sequenced in a study of patients and donors after allogeneic stem cell transplantation. Each CDR3 protein is one row after TCRdb ran MiXCR on the RT-PCR reads. The sample carries about a million distinct CDR3 sequences, about a sixth recorded once. The sequenced sample was blood, either unsorted or a sorted T cell fraction (not recorded which). Receptors were obtained from a human donor who was either an allogeneic HSCT recipient or a stem cell or donor lymphocyte infusion donor (not recorded which). It is not recorded whose cells these are; they may come from a transplant donor.

This clonotype was recorded a few times. The rearrangement joins TRBV4-2 to TRBJ1-1, with D possibly TRBD1 on 5 matching bases. This CDR3 region has 13 residues. The ends were cut back, 5 bases at V and 3 bases at J, with 10 bases in the middle. Per germline, CDR1 LGHNA and CDR2 YNFKEQ. CDR3 protein: CASSSVRDTEAFF. CDR3 nucleotide sequence: TGTGCCAGCAGCTCGGTCAGGGACACTGAAGCTTTCTTT.

The V call is TRBV20-1, the J call TRBJ2-7; no firm D call. Trimming left V 2 bases short and J 0 bases short, with 14 bases between. Germline V gene lookup returns CDR1 DFQATT and CDR2 SNEGSKA (reference sequence). CDR3 size: 15 residues. The CDR3 is CSARPRWAPSYEQYF. CDR3 nucleotide sequence: TGCAGTGCTAGACCCCGGTGGGCCCCCTCCTACGAGCAGTACTTC.

The chain couples TRBV6-1 to TRBJ1-2; possible D gene TRBD1, 5 bases. Trimming took off 6 bases at V and 6 bases at J, with 14 bases between the two ends. Germline-derived CDR1 and CDR2 are MNHNS and SASEGT. CDR3 size: 13 residues. CDR3 amino acids: CASRGGLRHGYTF. In DNA, the CDR3 is TGTGCCAGCAGGGGGGGTCTAAGGCATGGCTACACCTTC.

The chain is built from TRBV19 and TRBJ2-1, with 8 bases identical to TRBD1. The trim removed 3 bases at V and 9 bases at J, leaving 10 bases unmatched. This CDR3 is built from 15 residues. Germline loops: CDR1 LNHDA, CDR2 SQIVND (reference sequence). CDR3 region: CASSIKAGGRFEQFF. The DNA of the CDR3 is TGTGCCAGTAGTATTAAGGCAGGGGGCCGGTTTGAGCAGTTCTTC.

In this sample, this clonotype turned up many times. This sequence joins TRBV6-5 and TRBJ2-5; D unclear. This CDR3 is built from 11 residues. Trimming shortened V by 2 bases and J by 7 bases, and 5 bases separated the two germline ends. The germline V gene encodes CDR1 MNHEY and CDR2 SVGAGI. In nucleotides, the CDR3 is TGTGCCAGCAGTTACGACGGGACCCAGTACTTC. It yields the protein CASSYDGTQYF.

The sample holds a few counts of this clonotype. At one end the junction does not follow the germline gene, possibly because of a read error. This rearrangement joins TRBV6-2 or TRBV6-3 to TRBJ2-7; D unclear. Germline loops: CDR1 MNHEY, CDR2 SVGEGT. The CDR3 contains 10 residues. The CDR3 protein is CASSDSEQYF. The CDR3 DNA reads TGTGCCAGCAGTGACTCCGAGCAGTACTTC.

The V call is TRBV5-1, the J call TRBJ2-2, with D unresolved. V was trimmed by 4 bases and J by 6 bases, leaving 16 bases between them. The CDR3 has 15 residues. CDR1 SGHRS and CDR2 YFSETQ come from the germline V gene. The CDR3 bases are TGCGCCAGCAGCCGCTATCAGGTCCGGGCCGGGGAGCTGTTTTTT. Encoded protein: CASSRYQVRAGELFF.

The chain combines TRBV19 with TRBJ1-1, with a possible D match to TRBD1 (5 bases). Germline-derived CDR1 and CDR2 are LNHDA and SQIVND (reference sequence). The CDR3 loop spans 12 amino acids. V lost 6 bases to trimming and J lost 4 bases, with 9 bases between them. The CDR3 DNA sequence: TGTGCCAGTAGGGCAGGGTTCACTGAAGCTTTCTTT. It codes for CASRAGFTEAFF.

The V and J genes are TRBV6-5 and TRBJ1-1; weak D call: TRBD1 (5 bases). The germline CDR1 and CDR2 sequences are MNHEY and SVGAGI. The CDR3 is made up of 13 amino acids. V dropped 0 bases and J dropped 6 bases, with 8 bases sitting between them. This CDR3 reads CASSYSRGSEAFF. The DNA of the CDR3 is TGTGCCAGCAGTTACTCGAGGGGCTCTGAAGCTTTCTTT.

This clonotype was recorded a few times. The chain carries TRBV20-1 and TRBJ1-2, with D maybe TRBD1 (5 bases). Germline CDR1 reads DFQATT; CDR2 reads SNEGSKA (reference sequence). The CDR3 spans 13 residues. The CDR3, as DNA: TGCAGGCCCCAGAAAGGGGCAGACTATGGCTACACCTTC. Its protein is CRPQKGADYGYTF.

This clonotype was found many times. The chain joins TRBV6-1 to TRBJ2-3, with 15 bases identical to TRBD2. Looked up from germline, CDR1 is MNHNS and CDR2 is SASEGT. Trimming cost V 8 bases and J 5 bases; bases outside gene matches: 5. The CDR3 totals 15 residues. In DNA, the CDR3 is TGTGCCAGCCTCGGGACTAGCGGGGGGATAGATACGCAGTATTTT. Amino acids: CASLGTSGGIDTQYF.

The chain carries TRBV5-1 and TRBJ2-5, with TRBD1 identical over 9 bases. The germline V gene has CDR1 SGHRS and CDR2 YFSETQ. CDR3 length: 15 residues. J gave up 1 base and V 4 bases, and 5 bases lay outside the gene matches. CDR3 amino acids: CASSPGDRAQETQYF. The CDR3 bases are TGCGCCAGCAGCCCGGGGGACAGGGCCCAAGAGACCCAGTACTTC.

The chain uses TRBV6-5 and TRBJ1-1, with 7 bases fitting TRBD1. Germline V gene lookup returns CDR1 MNHEY and CDR2 SVGAGI. J gave up 5 bases and V 2 bases, and 5 bases lay outside the gene matches. The CDR3 contains 14 residues. The CDR3 loop reads CASSYDRVITEAFF. The CDR3 region has the DNA TGTGCCAGCAGTTACGACAGGGTAATAACTGAAGCTTTCTTT.

This rearrangement joins TRBV2 to TRBJ2-7, with D perhaps matching TRBD1 (5 bases). This CDR3 spans 14 amino acids. V lost 2 bases, J lost 7 bases, and 15 bases lay in between. In germline, CDR1 is SNHLY, CDR2 FYNNEI. This chain's CDR3 is CASSEMTDPKEQYF. The CDR3 coding sequence is TGTGCCAGCAGTGAAATGACAGACCCTAAAGAGCAGTACTTC.

The CDR3 spells CATSFIGSEQYF. CDR3 nucleotides: TGTGCCACCAGCTTCATAGGGAGCGAGCAGTACTTC. V usage is TRBV15 and J usage is TRBJ2-7, with D possibly TRBD2 on 5 matching bases. The CDR3 runs 12 residues. Germline values: CDR1 LNHNV, CDR2 YYDKDF (reference sequence). The germline V and J ends were trimmed by 5 bases and 6 bases, with 11 bases remaining between them. The full variable domain, rest sourced from reference TRBV15 and TRBJ2-7, is DAMVIQNPRYQVTQFGKPVTLSCSQTLNHNVMYWYQQKSSQAPKLLFHYYDKDFNNEADTPDNFQSRRPNTSFCFLDIRSPGLGDTAMYLCATSFIGSEQYFGPGTRLTVT.

This clonotype was picked up a small number of times. The chain uses TRBV29-1 and TRBJ2-6; 9 bases map to TRBD1. The CDR3 contains 18 residues. V lost 6 bases and J lost 0; bases outside the gene matches: 12. Germline V gene lookup returns CDR1 SQVTM and CDR2 ANQGSEA. The CDR3 coding sequence is TGCAGCGTCCTTTACCGGGACAGGGCAATCTCTGGGGCCAACGTCCTGACTTTC. Translation: CSVLYRDRAISGANVLTF.

This chain links TRBV7-9 with TRBJ1-2, with TRBD1 as a possible D gene (6 bases). In germline, CDR1 is SEHNR, CDR2 FQNEAQ (reference sequence). The CDR3 has 12 residues. V was clipped by 6 bases and J by 6 bases, with 11 bases between them. The CDR3 bases are TGTGCCAGCAGTCACCACAGGGATGGCTACACCTTC. It encodes CASSHHRDGYTF. Supplemented by reference TRBV7-9 and TRBJ1-2, the full variable domain reads DTGVSQNPRHKITKRGQNVTFRCDPISEHNRLYWYRQTLGQGPEFLTYFQNEAQLEKSRLLSDRFSAERPKGSFSTLEIQRTEQGDSAMYLCASSHHRDGYTFGSGTRLTVV.

The chain uses TRBV11-1 and TRBJ1-6, with 9 bases fitting TRBD1. The CDR3 is 16 residues long. Germline lookup yields CDR1 SGHAT and CDR2 FQDESV (reference sequence). With 5 bases clipped from V and 7 bases from J, the junction kept 9 bases outside the gene matches. As DNA, the CDR3 is TGTGCCAGCAGCCCGCGGACAGGGGCGGTAAATTCACCCCTCCACTTT. Residues: CASSPRTGAVNSPLHF.

This clonotype was detected many times. V and J are TRBV7-9 and TRBJ1-4; perhaps TRBD1 as D (6 bases). This CDR3 spans 15 amino acids. Germline V gene data show CDR1 as SEHNR and CDR2 as FQNEAQ (reference sequence). Trimming shortened V by 3 bases and J by 8 bases, and 16 bases separated the two germline ends. CDR3 protein: CASSLGDTRDEKLFF. CDR3 coding DNA: TGTGCCAGCAGCTTGGGGGACACAAGGGACGAAAAACTGTTTTTT.

This clonotype was counted between two and nine times. The chain links TRBV12-3 or TRBV12-4 to TRBJ1-5; D ambiguous. Trimming took off 0 bases at V and 6 bases at J, with 15 bases between the two ends. This CDR3 has 16 amino acids. CDR3 in DNA: TGTGCCAGCAGTTTAGCGTCCACTTACGTCGTTCAGCCCCAGCATTTT. Translating it yields CASSLASTYVVQPQHF.

As DNA, the CDR3 is TGTGCCAGCGGTTACAGGGGAGGTCGGTACACAGATACGCAGTATTTT. It encodes CASGYRGGRYTDTQYF. This chain connects TRBV2 to TRBJ2-3; tentatively, D is TRBD1 (7 bases). The CDR3 has 16 amino acids. V was trimmed by 8 bases and J by 2 bases, leaving 20 bases between them. In germline, CDR1 is SNHLY, CDR2 FYNNEI. Variable domain in full (rest from reference TRBV2 and TRBJ2-3): EPEVTQTPSHQVTQMGQEVILRCVPISNHLYFYWYRQILGQKVEFLVSFYNNEISEKSEIFDDQFSVERPDGSNFTLKIRSTKLEDSAMYFCASGYRGGRYTDTQYFGPGTRLTVL.

The chain uses TRBV15 and TRBJ1-4; 9 nucleotides match TRBD1. The CDR3 is 15 amino acids. V was pared by 3 bases and J by 10 bases, with 9 bases of the junction left unmatched. Germline V gene data show CDR1 as LNHNV and CDR2 as YYDKDF (reference sequence). The CDR3 region has the DNA TGTGCCACCAGCAGGACAGGGGGGGACTTGGGAAAACTGTTTTTT. Protein product: CATSRTGGDLGKLFF.

This clonotype was seen ten or more times. The chain couples TRBV12-3 or TRBV12-4 to TRBJ2-5, with D unclear. Trimming shortened V by 3 bases and J by 3 bases, and 8 bases separated the two germline ends. This CDR3 spans 13 amino acids. The DNA of the CDR3 is TGTGCCAGCAGTTTTTTTACTAAAGAGACCCAGTACTTC. Translating it yields CASSFFTKETQYF.

This clonotype was seen ten or more times. The V gene is TRBV4-2, the J gene TRBJ1-5; TRBD1 agrees at 7 bases. The germline CDR1 and CDR2 sequences are LGHNA and YNFKEQ. V lost 6 bases and J lost 1; bases outside the gene matches: 9. This CDR3 comprises 16 residues. The CDR3: CASRRADRVSNQPQHF. The CDR3 region has the DNA TGTGCCAGCAGACGTGCAGACAGGGTGAGCAATCAGCCCCAGCATTTT.

The CDR3: CASSRYMVRGRTEAFF. CDR3 nucleotides: TGTGCCAGCAGTCGTTACATGGTCAGGGGGAGGACTGAAGCTTTCTTT. This chain joins TRBV12-3 or TRBV12-4 and TRBJ1-1, with TRBD1 matching 7 bases. After removal of 5 bases from V and 5 bases from J, the junction contained 14 bases not matched to a gene. The CDR3 spans 16 residues.

The chain has TRBV20-1 and TRBJ2-1; D not certain. Looked up from germline, CDR1 is DFQATT and CDR2 is SNEGSKA (reference sequence). Between the trimmed V and J ends, which lost 5 bases and 11 bases, there was a span of 22 bases. The CDR3 loop spans 14 amino acids. Written as DNA, the CDR3 is TGCAGTGCTCCCCGGGTCAACGATTTCACAAAGCAGTTCTTC. It translates to CSAPRVNDFTKQFF.

This rearrangement joins TRBV5-5 to TRBJ2-1, with D hard to call. The germline V and J ends were trimmed by 2 bases and 6 bases, with 9 bases remaining between them. The CDR3 extends over 13 amino acids. CDR1 is SGHKS, CDR2 YYEKEE, per germline (reference sequence). The CDR3 DNA reads TGTGCCAGCAGCTTACCCCTCCGCAATGAGCAGTTCTTC. Encoded protein: CASSLPLRNEQFF.